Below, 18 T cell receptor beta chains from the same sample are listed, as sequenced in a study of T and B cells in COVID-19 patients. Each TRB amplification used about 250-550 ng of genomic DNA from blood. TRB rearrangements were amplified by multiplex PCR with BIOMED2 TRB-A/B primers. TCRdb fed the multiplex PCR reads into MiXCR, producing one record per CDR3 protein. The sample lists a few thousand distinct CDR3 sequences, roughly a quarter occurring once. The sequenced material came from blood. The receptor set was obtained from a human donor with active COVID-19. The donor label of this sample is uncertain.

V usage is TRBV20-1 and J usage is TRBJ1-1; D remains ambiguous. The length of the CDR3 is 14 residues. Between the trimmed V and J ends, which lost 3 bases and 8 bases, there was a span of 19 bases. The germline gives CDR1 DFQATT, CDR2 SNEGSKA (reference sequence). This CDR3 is CSASFQHSSSEAFF. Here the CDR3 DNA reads TGCAGTGCTAGTTTCCAACATAGCAGTTCCGAAGCTTTCTTT.

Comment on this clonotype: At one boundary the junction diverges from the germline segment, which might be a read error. The CDR3 here is CASSQVTGSTDTQYF. The CDR3 coding sequence is TGCGCCAGCAGCCAAGTTACCGGATCCACAGATACGCAGTATTTT. V usage is TRBV4-2 and J usage is TRBJ2-3, with unresolved D. This CDR3 is built from 15 residues. Germline CDR1 reads LGHNA; CDR2 reads YNFKEQ.

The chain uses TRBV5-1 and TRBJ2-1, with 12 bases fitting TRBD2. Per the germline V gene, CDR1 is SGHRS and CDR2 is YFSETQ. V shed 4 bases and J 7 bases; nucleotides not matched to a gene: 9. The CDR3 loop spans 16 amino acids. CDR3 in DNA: TGCGCCAGCAGCCCGACTAGCGGGGGTTTAGGGAATGAGCAGTTCTTC. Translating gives CASSPTSGGLGNEQFF.

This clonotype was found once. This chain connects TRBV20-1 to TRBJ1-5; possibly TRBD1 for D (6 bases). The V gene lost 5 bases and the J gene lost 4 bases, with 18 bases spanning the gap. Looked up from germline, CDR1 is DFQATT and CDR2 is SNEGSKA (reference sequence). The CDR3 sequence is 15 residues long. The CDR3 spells CSAGGGKLGNQPQHF. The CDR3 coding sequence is TGCAGTGCTGGGGGGGGCAAATTAGGGAATCAGCCCCAGCATTTT.

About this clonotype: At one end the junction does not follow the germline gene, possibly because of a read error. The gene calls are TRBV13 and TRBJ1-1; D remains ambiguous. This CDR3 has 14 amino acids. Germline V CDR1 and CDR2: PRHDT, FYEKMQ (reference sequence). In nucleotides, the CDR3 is TGCGCCAGCAGCTTGGTTCACCAGAACACTGAAGCTTTCTTT. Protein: CASSLVHQNTEAFF.

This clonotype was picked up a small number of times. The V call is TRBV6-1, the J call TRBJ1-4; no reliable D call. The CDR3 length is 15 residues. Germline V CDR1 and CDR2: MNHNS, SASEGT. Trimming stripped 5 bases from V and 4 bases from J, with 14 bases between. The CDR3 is CASSPGKGFNEKLFF. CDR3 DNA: TGTGCCAGCAGTCCCGGTAAAGGCTTTAATGAAAAACTGTTTTTT.

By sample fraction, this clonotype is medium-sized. CDR3 protein: CASSIGLAGVETQYF. The CDR3 DNA is TGTGCCAGTAGTATAGGGCTAGCGGGGGTGGAGACCCAGTACTTC. The V gene is TRBV19, the J gene TRBJ2-5, with TRBD2 matching over 10 bases. The J segment lost 5 bases and the V segment lost 1 base, leaving 4 bases of the junction unmatched. The germline V gene encodes CDR1 LNHDA and CDR2 SQIVND (reference sequence). The CDR3 consists of 15 residues.

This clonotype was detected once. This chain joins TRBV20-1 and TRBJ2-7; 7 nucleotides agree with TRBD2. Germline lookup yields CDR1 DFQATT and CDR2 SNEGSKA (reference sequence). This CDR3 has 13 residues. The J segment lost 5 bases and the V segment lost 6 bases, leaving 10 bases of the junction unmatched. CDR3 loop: CSASRGSSNEQYF. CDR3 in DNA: TGCAGTGCCTCGCGGGGGAGTAGTAACGAGCAGTACTTC.

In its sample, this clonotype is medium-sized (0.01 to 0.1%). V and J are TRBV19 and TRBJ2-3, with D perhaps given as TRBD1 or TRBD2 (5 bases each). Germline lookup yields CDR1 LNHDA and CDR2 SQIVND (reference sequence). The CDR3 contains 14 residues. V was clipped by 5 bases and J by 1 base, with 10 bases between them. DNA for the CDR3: TGTGCCAGTAGTCTCCGGGACCGCACAGATACGCAGTATTTT. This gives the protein CASSLRDRTDTQYF.

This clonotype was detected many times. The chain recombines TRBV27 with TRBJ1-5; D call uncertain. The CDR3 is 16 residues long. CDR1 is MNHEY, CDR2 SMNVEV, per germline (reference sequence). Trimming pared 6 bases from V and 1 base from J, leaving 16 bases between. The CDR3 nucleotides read TGTGCCAGCAGGGCCGTGTGGGCATCCAGCAATCAGCCCCAGCATTTT. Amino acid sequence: CASRAVWASSNQPQHF.

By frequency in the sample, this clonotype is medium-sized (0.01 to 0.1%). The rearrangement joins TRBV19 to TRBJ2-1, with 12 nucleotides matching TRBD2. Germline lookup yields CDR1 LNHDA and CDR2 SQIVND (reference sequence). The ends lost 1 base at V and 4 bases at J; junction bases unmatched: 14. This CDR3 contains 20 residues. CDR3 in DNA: TGTGCCAGTAGTATAGCCACGACTAGCGGGGGATTAATTGCTTACAATGAGCAGTTCTTC. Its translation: CASSIATTSGGLIAYNEQFF.

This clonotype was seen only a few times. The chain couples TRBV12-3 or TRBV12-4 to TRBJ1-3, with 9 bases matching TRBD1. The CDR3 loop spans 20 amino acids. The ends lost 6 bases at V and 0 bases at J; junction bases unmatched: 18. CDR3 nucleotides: TGTGCCAGCAGCCGCCTGGGACAGGGTCTTTCCACTTCCTCTGGAAACACCATATATTTT. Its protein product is CASSRLGQGLSTSSGNTIYF.

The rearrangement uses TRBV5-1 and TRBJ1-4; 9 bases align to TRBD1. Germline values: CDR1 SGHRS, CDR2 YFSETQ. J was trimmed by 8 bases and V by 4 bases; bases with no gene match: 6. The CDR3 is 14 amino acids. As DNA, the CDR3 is TGCGCCAGCAGCAAGGACAGGGGCAGAGAAAAACTGTTTTTT. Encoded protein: CASSKDRGREKLFF.

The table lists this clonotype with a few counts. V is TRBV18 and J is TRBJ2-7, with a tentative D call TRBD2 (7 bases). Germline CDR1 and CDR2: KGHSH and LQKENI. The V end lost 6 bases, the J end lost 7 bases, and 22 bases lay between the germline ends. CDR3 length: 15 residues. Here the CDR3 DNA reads TGTGCCAGCTCGTCCCTTGAGGGGGGGGGTTATGAGCAGTACTTC. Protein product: CASSSLEGGGYEQYF.

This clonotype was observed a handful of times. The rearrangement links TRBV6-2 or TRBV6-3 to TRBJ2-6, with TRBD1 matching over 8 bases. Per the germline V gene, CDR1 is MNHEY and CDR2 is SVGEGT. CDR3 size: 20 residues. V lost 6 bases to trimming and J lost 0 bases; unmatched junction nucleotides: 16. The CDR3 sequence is CASRPDRGRTGYSGANVLTF. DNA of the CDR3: TGTGCCAGCAGACCAGATCGAGGCCGGACAGGGTACTCTGGGGCCAACGTCCTGACTTTC.

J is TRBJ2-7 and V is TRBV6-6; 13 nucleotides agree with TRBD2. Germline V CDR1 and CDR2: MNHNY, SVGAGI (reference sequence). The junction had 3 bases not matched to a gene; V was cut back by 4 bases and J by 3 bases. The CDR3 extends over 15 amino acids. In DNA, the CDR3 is TGTGCCAGCAGTTTCGGGACTAGCGGGGACTACGAGCAGTACTTC. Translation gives CASSFGTSGDYEQYF.

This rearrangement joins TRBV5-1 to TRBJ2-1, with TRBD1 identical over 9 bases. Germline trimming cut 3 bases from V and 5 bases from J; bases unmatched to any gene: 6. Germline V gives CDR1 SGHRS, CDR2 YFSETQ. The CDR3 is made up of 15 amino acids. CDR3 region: CASSSGQGTNNEQFF. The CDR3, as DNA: TGCGCCAGCAGCTCTGGACAGGGGACCAACAATGAGCAGTTCTTC.

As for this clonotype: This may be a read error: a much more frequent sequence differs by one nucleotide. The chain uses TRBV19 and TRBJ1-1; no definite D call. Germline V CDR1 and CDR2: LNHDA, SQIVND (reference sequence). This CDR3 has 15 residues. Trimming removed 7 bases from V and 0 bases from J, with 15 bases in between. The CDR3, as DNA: TGTGCCAGTAATATTGGTTTGACCATGAACACTGAAGCTTTCTTT. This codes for CASNIGLTMNTEAFF.